This TCR beta chain was captured in a study of immune evolution from preneoplasia to lung adenocarcinoma. Study-level results: Normal lung had highest clonality; later lesions appeared denser, more diverse.

CDR3 length equals 15 residues. Germline V lookup: CDR1 SNHLY, CDR2 FYNNEI. V shed 6 bases, J shed 2 bases, and the junction held 6 bases outside the gene matches. This table comes from immunoSEQ multiplex PCR, and its TCRdb copy is limited to in-frame clones, with some not included. The data show approximately 7,000 clones, with around 82% seen just once and 5% to 8% held by the top ten. Worth noting for this clone: The antigen is undetermined.

Resections took place in Japan or China from the mid-2010s to the late 2010s. The TCR was taken from a person aged 55-79 years with lung adenocarcinoma. This chain links TRBV2 with TRBJ1-5; 8 positions match TRBD1. Sequencing was performed on FFPE adjacent normal lung tissue. CDR3: CASRVGQGGNQPQHF. For the CDR3, the DNA is TGTGCCAGCAGGGTAGGACAGGGCGGCAATCAGCCCCAGCATTTT.